This entry lists 23 T cell receptor beta chains sequenced from one sample in a study of blood T cell repertoires in COVID-19. TCRdb keeps only in-frame clones here, not all; method: immunoSEQ multiplex PCR. The table includes roughly 34,000 clones, 75% to 90% detected once. The specimen sequenced was peripheral blood. These receptors originate from an older man with active COVID-19.

The chain recombines TRBV7-9 with TRBJ2-7; 13 bases fit TRBD2. The CDR3 has 15 residues. Losses at the gene ends were 4 bases for V and 7 bases for J; bases not matched to a gene: 7. Looked up from germline, CDR1 is SEHNR and CDR2 is FQNEAQ (reference sequence). The CDR3 region has the DNA TGTGCCAGCAGCTCGGGGACTAGCGGGGTCGAAGAGCAGTACTTC. It yields the protein CASSSGTSGVEEQYF.

The chain employs TRBV11-3 and TRBJ2-5; a possible D gene is TRBD2 (6 bases). Germline loops: CDR1 SGHNT, CDR2 YENEEA. V gave up 1 base and J gave up 2 bases, with 11 bases separating them. This CDR3 region has 15 residues. The CDR3, as DNA: TGTGCCAGCAGCTTAGGCGGGACGCGGCAAGAGACCCAGTACTTC. It encodes CASSLGGTRQETQYF. The full variable domain, completed using reference TRBV11-3 and TRBJ2-5, is EAGVVQSPRYKIIEKKQPVAFWCNPISGHNTLYWYLQNLGQGPELLIRYENEEAVDDSQLPKDRFSAERLKGVDSTLKIQPAELGDSAVYLCASSLGGTRQETQYFGPGTRLLVL.

The chain employs TRBV19 and TRBJ2-2; 7 bases agree with TRBD2. Looked up from germline, CDR1 is LNHDA and CDR2 is SQIVND (reference sequence). The CDR3 sequence is 14 residues long. V gave up 5 bases and J gave up 7 bases; unmatched junction bases: 7. CDR3 nucleotide sequence: TGTGCCAGTAGTGGCGGGAGTGCCGTCGGGGAGCTGTTTTTT. Its translation: CASSGGSAVGELFF. Drawing the rest from reference TRBV19 and TRBJ2-2, the complete variable domain is DGGITQSPKYLFRKEGQNVTLSCEQNLNHDAMYWYRQDPGQGLRLIYYSQIVNDFQKGDIAEGYSVSREKKESFPLTVTSAQKNPTAFYLCASSGGSAVGELFFGEGSRLTVL.

The genes are TRBV27 and TRBJ2-7; possible D gene TRBD2, 8 bases. V lost 6 bases and J 3 bases, leaving 21 bases between the germline ends. Germline lookup yields CDR1 MNHEY and CDR2 SMNVEV (reference sequence). The length of the CDR3 is 16 residues. Here the CDR3 DNA reads TGTGCCAGCAGCTCGGGAGGGGACAGCCGAGACTACGAGCAGTACTTC. Its protein is CASSSGGDSRDYEQYF.

The rearrangement links TRBV4-3 to TRBJ2-7, with 8 bases that match TRBD2. The CDR3 is made up of 17 amino acids. With V trimmed by 0 bases and J by 2 bases, 9 bases remained unmatched. Germline loops: CDR1 LGHNA, CDR2 YSLEER. CDR3 region: CASSQDSGPGLAYEQYF. The DNA of the CDR3 is TGCGCCAGCAGCCAAGATTCCGGACCGGGACTAGCCTACGAGCAGTACTTC.

V is TRBV3-1 (or the pseudogene TRBV3-2) and J is TRBJ2-7; TRBD2 aligns across 12 bases. V shed 2 bases and J 4 bases; nucleotides not matched to a gene: 6. The germline gives CDR1 LGHDT, CDR2 YNNKEL (reference sequence). CDR3 length: 16 residues. CDR3 in amino acids: CASSQSTSGSLYEQYF. In nucleotides, the CDR3 is TGTGCCAGCAGCCAATCGACTAGCGGGAGCCTTTACGAGCAGTACTTC.

CDR3 DNA sequence: TGTGCCAGCTCACACCCGGGTATACAGGGCTTGACCTACGAGCAGTACTTC. Translated: CASSHPGIQGLTYEQYF. The gene calls are TRBV18 and TRBJ2-7; possible D gene TRBD1, 6 bases. The V and J ends lost 4 bases and 2 bases respectively, with 21 bases between them. CDR1 is KGHSH and CDR2 is LQKENI in the germline V gene. The CDR3 extends over 17 amino acids.

The chain is built from TRBV28 and TRBJ2-3; 7 bases are shared with TRBD1. Germline lookup yields CDR1 MDHEN and CDR2 SYDVKM. This CDR3 comprises 13 residues. The V and J ends lost 7 bases and 3 bases, in that order; junction bases with no gene match: 4. The DNA of the CDR3 is TGTGCCAGCAAAGGGGGCGTTACAGATACGCAGTATTTT. Residues: CASKGGVTDTQYF.

V is TRBV6-6 and J is TRBJ2-1; D possibly corresponds to TRBD2 (5 bases). V lost 6 bases, J lost 5 bases, and 17 bases lay in between. The length of the CDR3 is 15 residues. CDR1 and CDR2 (germline): MNHNY, SVGAGI (reference sequence). CDR3 loop: CASRRREGWDNEQFF. CDR3 sequence (DNA): TGTGCCAGCAGAAGGCGAGAGGGTTGGGACAATGAGCAGTTCTTC.

This clone has a handful of counts. This sequence joins TRBV6-2 or TRBV6-3 and TRBJ2-7, with unresolved D. Germline assignment: CDR1 MNHEY and CDR2 SVGEGT. V was cut by 5 bases and J by 5 bases, with 31 bases left in between. The CDR3 consists of 19 residues. This CDR3 is CASSPLGASGLEPPHEQYF. The CDR3 DNA follows: TGTGCCAGCAGTCCATTGGGCGCCTCAGGTTTAGAACCTCCACACGAGCAGTACTTC.

The chain couples TRBV7-9 to TRBJ2-7; 10 bases align to TRBD1. Germline assignment: CDR1 SEHNR and CDR2 FQNEAQ (reference sequence). This CDR3 has 19 amino acids. V shed 5 bases and J 4 bases; nucleotides not matched to a gene: 20. The CDR3 here is CASSPTTGQGPPGSYEQYF. CDR3 sequence (DNA): TGTGCCAGCAGCCCTACGACGGGACAGGGGCCTCCGGGTTCATACGAGCAGTACTTC.

The chain is built from TRBV25-1 and TRBJ2-7; 7 bases map to TRBD2. J lost 3 bases, V lost 1 base, and 9 bases had no gene match. There are 16 residues in the CDR3. CDR1 is MGHDK, CDR2 SYGVNS, per germline. As DNA, the CDR3 is TGTGCCAGCAGTGAATCTGGCGGGAGAAGTAGCTACGAGCAGTACTTC. Translated, it gives CASSESGGRSSYEQYF.

In its sample, this clone is medium-sized. V and J are TRBV7-9 and TRBJ2-1, with 10 nucleotides matching TRBD2. Germline CDR1 and CDR2: SEHNR and FQNEAQ (reference sequence). Unmatched junction bases numbered 8, after V lost 1 base and J lost 8 bases. The CDR3 runs 16 residues. This chain's CDR3 is CASSLVAGGNYDEQFF. The CDR3 nucleotides read TGTGCCAGCAGCTTAGTAGCGGGAGGTAACTATGATGAGCAGTTCTTC. The entire variable domain, with the rest obtained from reference TRBV7-9 and TRBJ2-1, is as follows: DTGVSQNPRHKITKRGQNVTFRCDPISEHNRLYWYRQTLGQGPEFLTYFQNEAQLEKSRLLSDRFSAERPKGSFSTLEIQRTEQGDSAMYLCASSLVAGGNYDEQFFGPGTRLTVL.

The chain employs TRBV28 and TRBJ2-3; D may be TRBD2 (7 bases). The CDR3 has 14 residues. Trimming took off 6 bases at V and 2 bases at J, with 12 bases between the two ends. The V gene's germline CDR1 is MDHEN and CDR2 SYDVKM. CDR3 in DNA: TGTGCCAGCAGGGCGGGGGCTTCCACAGATACGCAGTATTTT. Its translation is CASRAGASTDTQYF.

This chain joins TRBV5-3 and TRBJ2-1; 8 nucleotides agree with TRBD2. TRBV5-3 is filed as an ORF, its function uncertain. The J segment lost 2 bases and the V segment lost 0 bases, leaving 10 bases of the junction unmatched. CDR3 size: 18 residues. The CDR3 nucleotides are TGTGCCAGAAGCTTGGCAACCGGCGGGAGGACCCCCTACAATGAGCAGTTCTTC. This translates into CARSLATGGRTPYNEQFF.

V gene TRBV5-1 combines with J gene TRBJ2-3; D call uncertain. Trimming took off 0 bases at V and 0 bases at J, with 11 bases between the two ends. Germline CDR1 is SGHRS and CDR2 is YFSETQ. The CDR3 length is 16 residues. Here the CDR3 DNA reads TGCGCCAGCAGCTTGGGCCTATCGGAGAGCACAGATACGCAGTATTTT. This encodes CASSLGLSESTDTQYF.

V usage is TRBV28 and J usage is TRBJ1-3; TRBD1 matches 7 bases. CDR1 MDHEN and CDR2 SYDVKM come from the germline V gene. The V gene end was trimmed by 4 bases and the J gene end by 0 bases; junction bases not matched to a gene: 6. This CDR3 is built from 16 residues. In DNA, the CDR3 is TGTGCCAGCAGTTACAGGGGTTTGAGCTCTGGAAACACCATATATTTT. Its translation is CASSYRGLSSGNTIYF.

V usage is TRBV12-3 or TRBV12-4 and J usage is TRBJ2-7; TRBD2 aligns across 8 bases. J was trimmed by 13 bases and V by 6 bases; bases with no gene match: 14. The CDR3 is made up of 13 amino acids. CDR3 in DNA: TGTGCCAGCAGCCCCGGCATGGCGGGAGGTACCTACTTC. It is translated as CASSPGMAGGTYF.

The chain couples TRBV28 to TRBJ1-2; D is unclear. The CDR3 extends over 13 amino acids. Trimming removed 3 bases from V and 4 bases from J, with 9 bases in between. Germline lookup yields CDR1 MDHEN and CDR2 SYDVKM. The CDR3 DNA follows: TGTGCCAGCAGTTTCCGGGCGGGCTATGGCTACACCTTC. It encodes CASSFRAGYGYTF.

The chain carries TRBV5-4 and TRBJ2-1; a possible D gene is TRBD1 (6 bases). Germline CDR1 is SGHNT and CDR2 is YYREEE (reference sequence). V lost 1 base, J lost 5 bases, and 19 bases lay in between. The CDR3 contains 17 residues. The DNA of the CDR3 is TGTGCCAGCAGCTTGATGAGGTACGCCAACAGGGACAATGAGCAGTTCTTC. Its protein product is CASSLMRYANRDNEQFF.

This clone has only one observation. The CDR3 DNA follows: TGCGCCAGCAGCCTCACGATCTCGGGGACAGGGGGCAGCGAGCAGTACTTC. Translated, it gives CASSLTISGTGGSEQYF. V and J are TRBV4-3 and TRBJ2-7; 12 bases line up with TRBD1. The germline V gene encodes CDR1 LGHNA and CDR2 YSLEER. Trimming took 4 bases from V and 6 from J; bases not matched to a gene: 13. CDR3 length: 17 amino acids.

The CDR3 region has the DNA TGTGCCAGTAGTATAACGGGGAGGAACTCCTACGAGCAGTACTTC. Amino acid sequence: CASSITGRNSYEQYF. This chain uses TRBV19 with TRBJ2-7; D might be TRBD2 (6 bases). The CDR3 spans 15 residues. Trimming removed 2 bases at V and 0 bases at J, with 11 bases between. From germline, CDR1 is LNHDA and CDR2 SQIVND (reference sequence).

This chain links TRBV7-2 with TRBJ1-1, with unresolved D. The CDR3 has 14 amino acids. Germline CDR1 reads SGHTA; CDR2 reads FQGNSA. V lost 2 bases and J lost 2, with 9 bases in between. CDR3 protein: CASSLFEANTEAFF. Here the CDR3 DNA reads TGTGCCAGCAGCTTATTCGAGGCCAACACTGAAGCTTTCTTT.